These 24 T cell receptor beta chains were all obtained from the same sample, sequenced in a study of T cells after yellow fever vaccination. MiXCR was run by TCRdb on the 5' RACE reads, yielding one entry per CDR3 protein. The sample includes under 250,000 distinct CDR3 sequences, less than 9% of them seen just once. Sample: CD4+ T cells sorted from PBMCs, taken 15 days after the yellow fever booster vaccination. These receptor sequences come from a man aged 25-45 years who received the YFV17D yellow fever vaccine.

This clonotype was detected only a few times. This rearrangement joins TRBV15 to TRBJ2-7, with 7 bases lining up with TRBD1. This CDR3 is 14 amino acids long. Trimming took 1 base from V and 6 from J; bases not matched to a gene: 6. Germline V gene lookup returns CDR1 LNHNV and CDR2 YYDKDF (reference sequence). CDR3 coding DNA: TGTGCCACCAGCAGAGGACAGGGTTTCGGCGAGCAGTACTTC. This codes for CATSRGQGFGEQYF.

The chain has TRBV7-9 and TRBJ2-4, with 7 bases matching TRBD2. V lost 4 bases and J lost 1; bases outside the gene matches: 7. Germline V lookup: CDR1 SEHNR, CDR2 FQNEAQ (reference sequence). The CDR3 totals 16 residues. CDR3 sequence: CASSSVLARAKNIQYF. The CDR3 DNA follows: TGTGCCAGCAGCTCCGTACTAGCGCGGGCCAAAAACATTCAGTACTTC.

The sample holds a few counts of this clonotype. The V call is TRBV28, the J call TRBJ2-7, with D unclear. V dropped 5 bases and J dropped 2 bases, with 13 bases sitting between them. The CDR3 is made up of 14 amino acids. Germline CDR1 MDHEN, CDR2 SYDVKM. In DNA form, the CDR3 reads TGTGCCAGCAGTCCGAGCATCCGCACCTACGAGCAGTACTTC. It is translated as CASSPSIRTYEQYF.

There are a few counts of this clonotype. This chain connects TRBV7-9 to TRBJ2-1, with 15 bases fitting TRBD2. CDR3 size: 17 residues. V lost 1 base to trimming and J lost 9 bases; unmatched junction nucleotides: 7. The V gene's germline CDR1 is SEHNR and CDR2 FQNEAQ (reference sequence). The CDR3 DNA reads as TGTGCCAGCAGCTTAGGGCCCGGGACTAGCGGGAGGTTTGAGCAGTTCTTC. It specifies CASSLGPGTSGRFEQFF. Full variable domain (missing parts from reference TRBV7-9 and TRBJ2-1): DTGVSQNPRHKITKRGQNVTFRCDPISEHNRLYWYRQTLGQGPEFLTYFQNEAQLEKSRLLSDRFSAERPKGSFSTLEIQRTEQGDSAMYLCASSLGPGTSGRFEQFFGPGTRLTVL.

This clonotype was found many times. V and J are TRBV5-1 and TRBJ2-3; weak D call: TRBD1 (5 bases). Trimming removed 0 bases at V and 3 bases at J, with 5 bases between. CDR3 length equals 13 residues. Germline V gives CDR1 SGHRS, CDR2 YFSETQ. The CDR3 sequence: CASSLGQTDTQYF. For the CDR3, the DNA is TGCGCCAGCAGCTTGGGACAGACAGATACGCAGTATTTT.

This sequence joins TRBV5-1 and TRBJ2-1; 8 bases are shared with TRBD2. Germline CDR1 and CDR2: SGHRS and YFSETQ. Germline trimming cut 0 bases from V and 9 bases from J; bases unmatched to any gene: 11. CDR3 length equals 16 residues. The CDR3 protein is CASSLAGGTSGSEQFF. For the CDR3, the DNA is TGCGCCAGCAGCTTGGCCGGGGGGACTAGTGGGAGTGAGCAGTTCTTC.

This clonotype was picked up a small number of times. CDR3 protein: CASSLRPENTEAFF. The DNA of the CDR3 is TGTGCCAGCAGCTTACGTCCAGAGAACACTGAAGCTTTCTTT. The rearrangement joins TRBV11-2 to TRBJ1-1; D not resolved. Germline-derived CDR1 and CDR2 are SGHAT and FQNNGV. This CDR3 region has 14 residues. Trimming shortened V by 2 bases and J by 1 base, and 8 bases separated the two germline ends.

The CDR3 bases are TGTGCCAGCAGCTTGGGGGGACTCCCTTCCGGGGAGCTGTTTTTT. It is translated as CASSLGGLPSGELFF. The chain has TRBV5-4 and TRBJ2-2; possibly TRBD2 for D (6 bases). V dropped 0 bases and J dropped 6 bases, with 12 bases sitting between them. Germline values: CDR1 SGHNT, CDR2 YYREEE (reference sequence). There are 15 residues in the CDR3.

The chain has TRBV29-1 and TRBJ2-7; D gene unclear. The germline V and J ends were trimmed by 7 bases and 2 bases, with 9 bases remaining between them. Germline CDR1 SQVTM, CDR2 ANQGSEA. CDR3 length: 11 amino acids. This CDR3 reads CSAANTYEQYF. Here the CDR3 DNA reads TGCAGCGCCGCGAATACCTACGAGCAGTACTTC.

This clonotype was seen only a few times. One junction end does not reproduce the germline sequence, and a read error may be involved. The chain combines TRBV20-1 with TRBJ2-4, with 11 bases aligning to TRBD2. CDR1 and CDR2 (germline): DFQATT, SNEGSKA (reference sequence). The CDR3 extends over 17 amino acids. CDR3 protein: CCAPATSGRPMGNIQYF. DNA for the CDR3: TGCTGTGCTCCGGCTACTAGCGGGAGACCAATGGGAAACATTCAGTACTTC.

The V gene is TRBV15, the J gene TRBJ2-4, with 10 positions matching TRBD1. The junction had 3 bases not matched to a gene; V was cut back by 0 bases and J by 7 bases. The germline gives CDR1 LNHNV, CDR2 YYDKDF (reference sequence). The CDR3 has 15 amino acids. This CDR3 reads CATSREDRGTNIQYF. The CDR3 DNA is TGTGCCACCAGCAGAGAGGACAGGGGGACGAACATTCAGTACTTC.

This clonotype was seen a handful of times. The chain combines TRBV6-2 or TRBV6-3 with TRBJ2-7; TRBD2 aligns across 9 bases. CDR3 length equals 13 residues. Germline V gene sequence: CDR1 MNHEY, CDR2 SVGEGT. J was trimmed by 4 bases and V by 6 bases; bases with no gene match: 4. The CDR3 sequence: CASRFSGSYEQYF. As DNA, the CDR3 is TGTGCCAGCAGATTTAGCGGGAGTTACGAGCAGTACTTC.

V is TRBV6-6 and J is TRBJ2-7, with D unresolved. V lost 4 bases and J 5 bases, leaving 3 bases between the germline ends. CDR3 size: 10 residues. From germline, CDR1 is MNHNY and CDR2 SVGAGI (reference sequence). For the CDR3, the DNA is TGTGCCAGCAGTTCAGACGAGCAGTACTTC. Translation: CASSSDEQYF.

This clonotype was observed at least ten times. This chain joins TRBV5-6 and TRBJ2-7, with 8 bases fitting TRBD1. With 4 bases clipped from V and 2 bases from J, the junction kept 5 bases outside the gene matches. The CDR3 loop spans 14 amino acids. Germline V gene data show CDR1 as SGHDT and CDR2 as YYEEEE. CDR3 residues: CASSVGQGPYEQYF. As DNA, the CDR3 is TGTGCCAGCAGCGTCGGACAGGGACCCTACGAGCAGTACTTC.

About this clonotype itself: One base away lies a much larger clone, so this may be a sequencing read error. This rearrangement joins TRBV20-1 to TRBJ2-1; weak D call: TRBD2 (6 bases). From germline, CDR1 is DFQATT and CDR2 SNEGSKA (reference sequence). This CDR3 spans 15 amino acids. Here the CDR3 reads CGGLATASLYNEQFF. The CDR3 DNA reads TGCGGTGGGCTAGCGACAGCCTCCCTTTACAATGAGCAGTTCTTC.

The CDR3 bases are TGTGCCAGCAGTGAGGGACAGGGGTTGACCTATGGCTACACCTTC. Protein product: CASSEGQGLTYGYTF. The chain has TRBV6-1 and TRBJ1-2; 10 bases are shared with TRBD1. Germline trimming cut 3 bases from V and 4 bases from J; bases unmatched to any gene: 5. The CDR3 loop spans 15 amino acids. In germline, CDR1 is MNHNS, CDR2 SASEGT.

CDR3 sequence reads: CASSLGLALNEQFF. CDR3 nucleotides: TGTGCCAGCAGCTTGGGACTAGCATTAAATGAGCAGTTCTTC. The chain joins TRBV7-8 to TRBJ2-1, with 9 bases matching TRBD2. This CDR3 spans 14 amino acids. With V trimmed by 3 bases and J by 7 bases, 4 bases remained unmatched. The germline gives CDR1 SGHVS, CDR2 FQNEAQ.

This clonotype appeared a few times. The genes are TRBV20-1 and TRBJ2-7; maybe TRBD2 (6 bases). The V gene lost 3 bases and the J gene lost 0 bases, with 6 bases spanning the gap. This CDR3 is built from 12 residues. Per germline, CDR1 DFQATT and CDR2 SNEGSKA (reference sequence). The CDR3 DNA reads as TGCAGTGCTAGCGGGAGCTCCTACGAGCAGTACTTC. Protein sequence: CSASGSSYEQYF.

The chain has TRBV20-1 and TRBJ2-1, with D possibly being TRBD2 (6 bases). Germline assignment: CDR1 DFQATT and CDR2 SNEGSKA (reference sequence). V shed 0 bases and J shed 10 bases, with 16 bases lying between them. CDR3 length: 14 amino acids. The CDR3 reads CSARDRRGITEQFF. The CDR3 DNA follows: TGCAGTGCTAGAGATCGGCGGGGCATAACCGAGCAGTTCTTC.

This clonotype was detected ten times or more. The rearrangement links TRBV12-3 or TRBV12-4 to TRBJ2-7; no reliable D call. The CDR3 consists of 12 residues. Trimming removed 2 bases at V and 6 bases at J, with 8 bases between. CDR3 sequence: CASSLSFGEQYF. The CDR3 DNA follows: TGTGCCAGCAGTTTATCCTTTGGCGAGCAGTACTTC.

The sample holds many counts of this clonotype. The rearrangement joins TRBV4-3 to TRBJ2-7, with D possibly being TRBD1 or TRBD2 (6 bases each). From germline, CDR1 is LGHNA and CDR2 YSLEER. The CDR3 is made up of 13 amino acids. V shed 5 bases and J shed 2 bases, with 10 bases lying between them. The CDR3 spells CASSFGGTYEQYF. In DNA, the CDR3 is TGCGCCAGCAGCTTCGGGGGCACCTACGAGCAGTACTTC.

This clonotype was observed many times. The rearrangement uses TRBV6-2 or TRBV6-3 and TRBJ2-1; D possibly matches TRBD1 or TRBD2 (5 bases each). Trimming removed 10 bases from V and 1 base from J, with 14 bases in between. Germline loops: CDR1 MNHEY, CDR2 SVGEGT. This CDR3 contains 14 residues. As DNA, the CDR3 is TGTGCCACCAGCTGGGGCGGGTCCTACAATGAGCAGTTCTTC. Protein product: CATSWGGSYNEQFF.

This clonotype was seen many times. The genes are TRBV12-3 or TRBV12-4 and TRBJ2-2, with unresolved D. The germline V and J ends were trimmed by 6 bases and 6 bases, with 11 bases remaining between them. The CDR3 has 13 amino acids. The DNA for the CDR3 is TGTGCCAGCAGACGACTCGGTTCCGGGGAGCTGTTTTTT. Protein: CASRRLGSGELFF.

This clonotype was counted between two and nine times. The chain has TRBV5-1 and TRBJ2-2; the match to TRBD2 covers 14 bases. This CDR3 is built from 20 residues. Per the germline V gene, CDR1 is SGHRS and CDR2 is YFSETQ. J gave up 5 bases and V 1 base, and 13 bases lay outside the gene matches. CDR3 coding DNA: TGCGCCAGCAGCTTGTACCAGACTAGCGGGAGGGCCTCGTTTACCGGGGAGCTGTTTTTT. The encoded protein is CASSLYQTSGRASFTGELFF.